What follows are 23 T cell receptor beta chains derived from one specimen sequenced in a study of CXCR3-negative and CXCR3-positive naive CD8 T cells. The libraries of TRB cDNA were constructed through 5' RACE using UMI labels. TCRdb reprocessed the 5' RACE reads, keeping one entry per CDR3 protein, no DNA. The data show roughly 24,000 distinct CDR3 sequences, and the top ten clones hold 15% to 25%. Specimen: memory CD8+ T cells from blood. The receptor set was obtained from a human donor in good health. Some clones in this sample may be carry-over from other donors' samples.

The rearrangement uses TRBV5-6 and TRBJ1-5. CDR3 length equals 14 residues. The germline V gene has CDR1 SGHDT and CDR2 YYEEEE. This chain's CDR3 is CASSLNGNNQPQHF. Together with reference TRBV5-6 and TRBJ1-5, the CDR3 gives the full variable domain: DAGVTQSPTHLIKTRGQQVTLRCSPKSGHDTVSWYQQALGQGPQFIFQYYEEEERQRGNFPDRFSGHQFPNYSSELNVNALLLGDSALYLCASSLNGNNQPQHFGDGTRLSIL.

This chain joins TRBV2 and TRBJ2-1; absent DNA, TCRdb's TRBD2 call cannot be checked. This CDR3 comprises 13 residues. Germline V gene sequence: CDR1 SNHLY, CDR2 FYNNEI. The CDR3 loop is CASRGTRNNEQFF.

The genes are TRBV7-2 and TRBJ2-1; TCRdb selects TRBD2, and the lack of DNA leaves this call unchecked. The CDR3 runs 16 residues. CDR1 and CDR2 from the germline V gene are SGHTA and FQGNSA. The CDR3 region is CASSLNLRGGHNEQFF.

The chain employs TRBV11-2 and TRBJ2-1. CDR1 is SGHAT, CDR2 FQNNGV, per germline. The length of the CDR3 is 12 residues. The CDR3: CASSLVYNEQFF.

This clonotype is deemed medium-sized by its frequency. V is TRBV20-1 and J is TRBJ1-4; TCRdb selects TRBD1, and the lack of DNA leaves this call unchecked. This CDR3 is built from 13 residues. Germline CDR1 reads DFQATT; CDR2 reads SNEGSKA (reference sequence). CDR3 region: CSAQTGVNEKLFF.

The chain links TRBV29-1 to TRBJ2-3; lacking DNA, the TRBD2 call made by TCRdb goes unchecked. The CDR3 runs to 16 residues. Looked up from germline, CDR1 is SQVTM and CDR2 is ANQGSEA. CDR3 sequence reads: CSVLAGGLPATDTQYF.

The CDR3 here is CASIPRGALEKLFF. The chain links TRBV11-2 to TRBJ1-4; TCRdb's D call of TRBD1 is untestable without DNA. The CDR3 length is 14 residues. Germline V CDR1 and CDR2: SGHAT, FQNNGV.

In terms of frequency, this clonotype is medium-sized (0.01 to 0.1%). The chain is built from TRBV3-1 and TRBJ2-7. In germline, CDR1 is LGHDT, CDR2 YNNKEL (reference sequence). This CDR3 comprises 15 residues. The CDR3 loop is CASSQRPSSLYEQYF.

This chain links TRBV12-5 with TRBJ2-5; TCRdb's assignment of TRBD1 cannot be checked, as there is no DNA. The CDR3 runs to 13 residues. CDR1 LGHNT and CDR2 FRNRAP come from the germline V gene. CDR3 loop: CASGRGQLETQYF.

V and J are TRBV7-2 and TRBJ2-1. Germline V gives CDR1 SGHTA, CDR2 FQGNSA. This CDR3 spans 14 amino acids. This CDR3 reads CASSLARGRNEQFF.

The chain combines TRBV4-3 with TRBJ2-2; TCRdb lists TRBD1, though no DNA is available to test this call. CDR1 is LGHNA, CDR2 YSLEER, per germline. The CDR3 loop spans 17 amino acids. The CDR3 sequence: CASSQVFRVGSTGELFF.

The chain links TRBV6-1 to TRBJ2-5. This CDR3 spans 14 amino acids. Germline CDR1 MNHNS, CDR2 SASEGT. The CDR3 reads CASSEARDLETQYF.

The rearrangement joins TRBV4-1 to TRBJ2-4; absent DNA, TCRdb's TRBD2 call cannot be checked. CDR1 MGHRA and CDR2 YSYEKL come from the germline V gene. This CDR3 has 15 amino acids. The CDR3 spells CASSQVEDQRNIQYF.

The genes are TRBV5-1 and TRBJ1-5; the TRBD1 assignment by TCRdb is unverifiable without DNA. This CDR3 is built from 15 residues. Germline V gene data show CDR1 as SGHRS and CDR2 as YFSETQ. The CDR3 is CASSQGDSSNQPQHF. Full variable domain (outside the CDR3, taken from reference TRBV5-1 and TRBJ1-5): KAGVTQTPRYLIKTRGQQVTLSCSPISGHRSVSWYQQTPGQGLQFLFEYFSETQRNKGNFPGRFSGRQFSNSRSEMNVSTLELGDSALYLCASSQGDSSNQPQHFGDGTRLSIL.

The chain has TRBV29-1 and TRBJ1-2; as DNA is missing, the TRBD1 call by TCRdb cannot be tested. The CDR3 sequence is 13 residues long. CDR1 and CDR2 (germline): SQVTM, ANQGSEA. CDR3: CSGGPLGVYGYTF.

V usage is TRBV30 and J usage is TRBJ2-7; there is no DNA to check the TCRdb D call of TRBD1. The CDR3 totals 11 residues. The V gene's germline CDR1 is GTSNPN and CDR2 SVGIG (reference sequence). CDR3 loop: CAWTQGREQYF.

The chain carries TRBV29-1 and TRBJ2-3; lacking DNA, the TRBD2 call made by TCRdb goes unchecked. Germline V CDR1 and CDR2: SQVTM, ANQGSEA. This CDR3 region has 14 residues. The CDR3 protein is CSVDTQRVTDTQYF.

CDR3 in amino acids: CASSPSYNEQFF. The chain recombines TRBV19 with TRBJ2-1. The length of the CDR3 is 12 residues. In germline, CDR1 is LNHDA, CDR2 SQIVND (reference sequence).

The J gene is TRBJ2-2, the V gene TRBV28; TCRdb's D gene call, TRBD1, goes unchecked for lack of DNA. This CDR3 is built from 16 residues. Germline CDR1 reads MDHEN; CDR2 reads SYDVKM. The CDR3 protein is CASSLEATGGGGELFF.

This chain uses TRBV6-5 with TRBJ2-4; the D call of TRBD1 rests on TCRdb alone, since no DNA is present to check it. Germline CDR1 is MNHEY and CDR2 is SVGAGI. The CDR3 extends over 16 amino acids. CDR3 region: CASSPLGGVAKNIQYF.

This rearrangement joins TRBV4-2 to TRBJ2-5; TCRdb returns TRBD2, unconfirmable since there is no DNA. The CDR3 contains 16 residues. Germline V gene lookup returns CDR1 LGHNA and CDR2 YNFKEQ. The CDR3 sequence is CASSQELAGGAETQYF.

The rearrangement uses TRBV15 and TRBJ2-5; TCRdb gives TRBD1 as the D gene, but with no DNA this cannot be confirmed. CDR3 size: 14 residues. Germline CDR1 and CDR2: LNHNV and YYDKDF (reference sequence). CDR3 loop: CATSRVGGMETQYF. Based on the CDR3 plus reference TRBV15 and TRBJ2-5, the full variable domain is DAMVIQNPRYQVTQFGKPVTLSCSQTLNHNVMYWYQQKSSQAPKLLFHYYDKDFNNEADTPDNFQSRRPNTSFCFLDIRSPGLGDTAMYLCATSRVGGMETQYFGPGTRLLVL.

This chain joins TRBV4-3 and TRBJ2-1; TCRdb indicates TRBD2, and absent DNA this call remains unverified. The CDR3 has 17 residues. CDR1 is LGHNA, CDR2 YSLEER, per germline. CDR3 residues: CASNQDPGTSGANEQFF.